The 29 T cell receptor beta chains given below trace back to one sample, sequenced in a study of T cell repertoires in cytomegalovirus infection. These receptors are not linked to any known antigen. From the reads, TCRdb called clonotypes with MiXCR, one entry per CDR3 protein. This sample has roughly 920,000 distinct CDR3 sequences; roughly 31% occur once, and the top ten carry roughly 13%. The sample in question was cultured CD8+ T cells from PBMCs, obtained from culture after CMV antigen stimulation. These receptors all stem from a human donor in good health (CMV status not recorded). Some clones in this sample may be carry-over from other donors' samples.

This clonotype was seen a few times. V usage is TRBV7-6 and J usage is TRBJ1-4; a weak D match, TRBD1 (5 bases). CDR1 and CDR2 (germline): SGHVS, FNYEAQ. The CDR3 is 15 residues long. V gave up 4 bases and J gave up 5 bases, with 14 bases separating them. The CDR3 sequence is CASSSRDPKNEKLFF. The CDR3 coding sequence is TGTGCCAGCAGCTCCCGGGACCCTAAGAATGAAAAACTGTTTTTT.

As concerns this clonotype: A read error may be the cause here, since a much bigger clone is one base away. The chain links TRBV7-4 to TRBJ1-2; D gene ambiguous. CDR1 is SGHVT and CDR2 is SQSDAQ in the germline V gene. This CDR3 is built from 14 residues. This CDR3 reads CASSLSHTNYSYTF. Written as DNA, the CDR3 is TGTGCCAGCAGCTTATCACATACTAACTATAGCTACACCTTC. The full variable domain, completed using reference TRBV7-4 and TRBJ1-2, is GAGVSQSPRYKVAKRGRDVALRCDSISGHVTLYWYRQTLGQGSEVLTYSQSDAQRDKSGRPSGRFSAERPERSVSTLKIQRTEQGDSAVYLCASSLSHTNYSYTFGSGTRLTVV.

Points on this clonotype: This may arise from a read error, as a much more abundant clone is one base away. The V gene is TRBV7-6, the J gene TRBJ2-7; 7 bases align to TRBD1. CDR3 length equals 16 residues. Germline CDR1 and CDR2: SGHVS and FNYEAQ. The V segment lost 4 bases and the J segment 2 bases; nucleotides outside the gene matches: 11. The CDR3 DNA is TGTGCCAGCAGCTCCCGGGCAGAGGGGGCTGCCTACGAGCAGTACTTC. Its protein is CASSSRAEGAAYEQYF.

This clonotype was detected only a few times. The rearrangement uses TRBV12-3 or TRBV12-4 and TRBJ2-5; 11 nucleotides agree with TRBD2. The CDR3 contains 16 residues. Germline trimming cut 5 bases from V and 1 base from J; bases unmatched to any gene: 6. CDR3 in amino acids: CASSARLAGTQETQYF. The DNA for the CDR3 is TGTGCCAGCAGTGCCCGACTAGCGGGGACCCAAGAGACCCAGTACTTC.

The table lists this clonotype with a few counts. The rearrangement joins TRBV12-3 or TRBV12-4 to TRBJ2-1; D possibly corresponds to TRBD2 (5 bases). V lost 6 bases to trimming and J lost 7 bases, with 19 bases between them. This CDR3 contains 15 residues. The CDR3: CASRSTSGKRNEQFF. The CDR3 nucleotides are TGTGCCAGCAGGTCTACCTCGGGGAAGCGAAATGAGCAGTTCTTC.

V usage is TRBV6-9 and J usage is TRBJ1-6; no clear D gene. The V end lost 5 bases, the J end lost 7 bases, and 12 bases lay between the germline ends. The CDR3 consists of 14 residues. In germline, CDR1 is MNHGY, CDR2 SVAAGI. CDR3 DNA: TGTGCCAGCAGTCACGGATGGAGGAATTCACCCCTCCACTTT. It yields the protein CASSHGWRNSPLHF.

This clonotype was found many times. The CDR3 sequence is CASSSRTGLEAYGYTF. DNA for the CDR3: TGTGCCAGCAGCTCGCGGACAGGGTTGGAGGCCTATGGCTACACCTTC. V usage is TRBV7-2 and J usage is TRBJ1-2, with 8 nucleotides matching TRBD1. This CDR3 is built from 16 residues. Germline CDR1 SGHTA, CDR2 FQGNSA. Trimming cost V 4 bases and J 4 bases; bases outside gene matches: 11.

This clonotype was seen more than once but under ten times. The CDR3 bases are TGTGCCAGTAGTATACGAGGGGAGGTTAGTAATGAGCAGTTCTTC. Its translation is CASSIRGEVSNEQFF. The chain combines TRBV19 with TRBJ2-1; D might be TRBD2 (6 bases). The CDR3 has 15 residues. From germline, CDR1 is LNHDA and CDR2 SQIVND (reference sequence). The V and J ends lost 2 bases and 7 bases respectively, with 15 bases between them.

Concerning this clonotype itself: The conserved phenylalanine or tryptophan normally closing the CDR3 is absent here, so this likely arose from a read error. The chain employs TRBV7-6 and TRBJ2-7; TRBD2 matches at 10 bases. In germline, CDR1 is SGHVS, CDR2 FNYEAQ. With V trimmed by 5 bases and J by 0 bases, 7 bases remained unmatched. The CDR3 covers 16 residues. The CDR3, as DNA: TGTGCCAGCAGCCCTAGCGGGGGTTCGACCTCCTACGAGCAGTACTCC. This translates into CASSPSGGSTSYEQYS.

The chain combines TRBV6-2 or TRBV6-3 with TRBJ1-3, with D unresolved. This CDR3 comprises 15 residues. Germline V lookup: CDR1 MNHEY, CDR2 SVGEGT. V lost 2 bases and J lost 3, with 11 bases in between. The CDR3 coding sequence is TGTGCCAGCAGTTACCGGAGACACAATGGAAACACCATATATTTT. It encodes CASSYRRHNGNTIYF.

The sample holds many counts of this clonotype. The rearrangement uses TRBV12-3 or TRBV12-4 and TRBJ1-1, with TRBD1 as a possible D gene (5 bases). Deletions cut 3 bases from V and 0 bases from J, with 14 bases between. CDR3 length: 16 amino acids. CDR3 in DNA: TGTGCCAGCAGTTTCCCACGGGACTCTATGAACACTGAAGCTTTCTTT. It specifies CASSFPRDSMNTEAFF.

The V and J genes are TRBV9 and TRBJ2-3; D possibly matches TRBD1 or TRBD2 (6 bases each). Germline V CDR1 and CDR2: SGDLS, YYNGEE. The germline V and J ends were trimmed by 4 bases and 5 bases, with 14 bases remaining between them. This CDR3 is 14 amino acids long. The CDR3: CASSPRTAGDTQYF. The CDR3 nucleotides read TGTGCCAGCAGCCCTCGGACAGCGGGAGATACGCAGTATTTT.

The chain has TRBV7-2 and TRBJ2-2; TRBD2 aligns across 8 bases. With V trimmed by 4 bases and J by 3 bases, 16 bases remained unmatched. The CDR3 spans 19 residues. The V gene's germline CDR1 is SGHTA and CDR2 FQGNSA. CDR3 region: CASSYPSQPGLVYTGELFF. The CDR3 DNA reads TGTGCCAGCAGCTATCCTAGCCAACCGGGACTAGTCTACACCGGGGAGCTGTTTTTT.

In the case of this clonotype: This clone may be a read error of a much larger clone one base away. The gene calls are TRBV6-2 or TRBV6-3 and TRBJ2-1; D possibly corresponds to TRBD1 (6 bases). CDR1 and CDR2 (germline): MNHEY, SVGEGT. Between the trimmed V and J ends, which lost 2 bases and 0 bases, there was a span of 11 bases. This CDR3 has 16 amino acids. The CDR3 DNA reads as TGTGCCAGCAGTTACGGGACAAGGAGCTCCTACAATGAGCAGTTCTTC. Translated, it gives CASSYGTRSSYNEQFF.

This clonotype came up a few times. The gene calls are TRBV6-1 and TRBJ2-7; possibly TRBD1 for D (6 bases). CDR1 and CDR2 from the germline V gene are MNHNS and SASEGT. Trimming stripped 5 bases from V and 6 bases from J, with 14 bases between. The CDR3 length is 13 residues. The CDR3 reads CASSKDRFREQYV. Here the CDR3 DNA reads TGTGCCAGCAGTAAAGACAGGTTTCGCGAGCAGTACGTC.

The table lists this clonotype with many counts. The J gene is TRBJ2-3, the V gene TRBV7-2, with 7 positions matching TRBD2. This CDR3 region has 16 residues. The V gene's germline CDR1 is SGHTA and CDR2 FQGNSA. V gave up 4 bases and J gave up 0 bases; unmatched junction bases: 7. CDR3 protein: CASSSKTSRSTDTQYF. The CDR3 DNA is TGTGCCAGCAGCTCGAAGACTAGCAGAAGCACAGATACGCAGTATTTT.

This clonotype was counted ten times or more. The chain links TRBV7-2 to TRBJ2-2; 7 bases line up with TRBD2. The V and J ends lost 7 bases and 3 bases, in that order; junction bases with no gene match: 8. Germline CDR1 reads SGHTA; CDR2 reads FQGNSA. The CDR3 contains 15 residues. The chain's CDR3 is CASTLVGRDTGELFF. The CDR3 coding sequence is TGTGCCAGCACCCTTGTTGGGAGGGACACCGGGGAGCTGTTTTTT. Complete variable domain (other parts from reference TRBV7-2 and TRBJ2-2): GAGVSQSPSNKVTEKGKDVELRCDPISGHTALYWYRQSLGQGLEFLIYFQGNSAPDKSGLPSDRFSAERTGGSVSTLTIQRTQQEDSAVYLCASTLVGRDTGELFFGEGSRLTVL.

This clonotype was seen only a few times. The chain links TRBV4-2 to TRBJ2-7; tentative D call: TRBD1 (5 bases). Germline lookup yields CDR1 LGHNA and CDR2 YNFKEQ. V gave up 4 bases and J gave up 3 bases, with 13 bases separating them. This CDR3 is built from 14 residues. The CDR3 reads CASSPSFRDYEQYV. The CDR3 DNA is TGTGCCAGCAGCCCGTCCTTCAGGGACTACGAGCAGTACGTC.

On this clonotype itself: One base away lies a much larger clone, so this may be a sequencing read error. CDR3 nucleotide sequence: TGTGTCAGCAGCCCGGACGGAGCCTACGAGCAGTACTTC. This sequence encodes CVSSPDGAYEQYF. V gene TRBV7-6 combines with J gene TRBJ2-7; D is ambiguous. The germline gives CDR1 SGHVS, CDR2 FNYEAQ. The CDR3 covers 13 residues.

In DNA form, the CDR3 reads TGCGCCAGCAGCCAAGAAAAGGCCAGGCACTACGAGCAGTACTTC. Its translation: CASSQEKARHYEQYF. The chain employs TRBV4-1 and TRBJ2-7, with D unresolved. Germline lookup yields CDR1 MGHRA and CDR2 YSYEKL. This CDR3 region has 15 residues. V was cut by 0 bases and J by 3 bases, with 12 bases left in between.

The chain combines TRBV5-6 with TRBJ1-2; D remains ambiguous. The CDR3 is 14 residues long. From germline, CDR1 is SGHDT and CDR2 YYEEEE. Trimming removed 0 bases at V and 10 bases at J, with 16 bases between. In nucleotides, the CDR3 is TGTGCCAGCAGCTTGGGGTCCGAGCTATGGGACTACACCTTC. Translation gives CASSLGSELWDYTF.

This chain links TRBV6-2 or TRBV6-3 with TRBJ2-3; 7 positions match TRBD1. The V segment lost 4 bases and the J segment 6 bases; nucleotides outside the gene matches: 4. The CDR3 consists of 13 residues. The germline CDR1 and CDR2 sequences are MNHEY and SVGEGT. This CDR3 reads CASSSDRDDTQYF. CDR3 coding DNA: TGTGCCAGCAGTTCCGACAGGGATGATACGCAGTATTTT.

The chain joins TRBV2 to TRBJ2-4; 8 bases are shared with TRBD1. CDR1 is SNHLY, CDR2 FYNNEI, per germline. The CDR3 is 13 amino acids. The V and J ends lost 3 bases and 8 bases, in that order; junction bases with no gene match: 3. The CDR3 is CASSDRGRDIQYF. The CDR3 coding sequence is TGTGCCAGCAGTGACAGGGGGCGGGACATTCAGTACTTC.

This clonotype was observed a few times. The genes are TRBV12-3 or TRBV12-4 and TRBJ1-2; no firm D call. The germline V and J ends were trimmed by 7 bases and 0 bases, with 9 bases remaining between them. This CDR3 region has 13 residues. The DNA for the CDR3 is TGTGCCAGCACTCTAACAGCTAACTATGGCTACACCTTC. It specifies CASTLTANYGYTF.

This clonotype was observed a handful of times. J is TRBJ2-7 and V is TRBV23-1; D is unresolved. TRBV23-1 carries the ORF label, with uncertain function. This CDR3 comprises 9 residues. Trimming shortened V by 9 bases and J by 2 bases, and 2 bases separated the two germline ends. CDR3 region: CARTYEQYV. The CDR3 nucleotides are TGCGCCAGAACCTACGAGCAGTACGTC.

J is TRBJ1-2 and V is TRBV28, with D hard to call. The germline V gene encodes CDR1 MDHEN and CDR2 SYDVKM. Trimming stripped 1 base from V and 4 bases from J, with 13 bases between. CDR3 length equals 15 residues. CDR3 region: CASSLFGIQSYGYTF. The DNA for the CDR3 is TGTGCCAGCAGTTTATTTGGGATCCAAAGCTATGGCTACACCTTC.

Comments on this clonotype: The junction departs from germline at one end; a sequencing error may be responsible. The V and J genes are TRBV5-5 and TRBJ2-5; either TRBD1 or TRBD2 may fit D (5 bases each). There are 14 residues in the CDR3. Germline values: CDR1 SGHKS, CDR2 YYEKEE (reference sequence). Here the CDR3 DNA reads TGTGCCAGCAGCTTTCAGCGGAGAGGGGAGACCCAATACTTC. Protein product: CASSFQRRGETQYF.

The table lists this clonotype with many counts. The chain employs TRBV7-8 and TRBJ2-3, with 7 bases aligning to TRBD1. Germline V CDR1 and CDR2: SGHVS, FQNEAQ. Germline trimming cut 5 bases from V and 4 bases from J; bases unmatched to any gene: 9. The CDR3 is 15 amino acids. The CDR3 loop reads CASSPGQFKADTQYF. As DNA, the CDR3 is TGTGCCAGCAGCCCGGGACAGTTTAAGGCAGATACGCAGTATTTT. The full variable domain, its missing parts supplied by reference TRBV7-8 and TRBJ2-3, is GAGVSQSPRYKVAKRGQDVALRCDPISGHVSLFWYQQALGQGPEFLTYFQNEAQLDKSGLPSDRFFAERPEGSVSTLKIQRTQQEDSAVYLCASSPGQFKADTQYFGPGTRLTVL.

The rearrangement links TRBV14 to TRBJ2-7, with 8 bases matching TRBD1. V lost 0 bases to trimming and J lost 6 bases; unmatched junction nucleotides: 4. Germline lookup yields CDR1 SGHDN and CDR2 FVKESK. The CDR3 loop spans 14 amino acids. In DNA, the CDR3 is TGTGCCAGCAGCCAAGACCAGGGGGCAAGCGAGCAGTACGTC. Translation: CASSQDQGASEQYV.